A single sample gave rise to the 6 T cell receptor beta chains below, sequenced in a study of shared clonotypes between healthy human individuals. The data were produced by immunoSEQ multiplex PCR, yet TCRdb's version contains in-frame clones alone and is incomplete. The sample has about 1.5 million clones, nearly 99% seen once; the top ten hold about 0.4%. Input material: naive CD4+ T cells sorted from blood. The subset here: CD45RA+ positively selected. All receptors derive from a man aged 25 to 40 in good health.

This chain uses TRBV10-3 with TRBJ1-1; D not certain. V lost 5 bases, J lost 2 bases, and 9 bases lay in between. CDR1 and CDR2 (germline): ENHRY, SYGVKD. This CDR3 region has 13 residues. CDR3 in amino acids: CAISPGPNTEAFF. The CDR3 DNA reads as TGTGCCATCAGTCCAGGCCCTAACACTGAAGCTTTCTTT.

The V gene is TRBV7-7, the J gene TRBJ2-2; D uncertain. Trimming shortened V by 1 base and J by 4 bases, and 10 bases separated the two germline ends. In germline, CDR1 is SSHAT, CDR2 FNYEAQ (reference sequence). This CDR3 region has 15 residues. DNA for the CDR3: TGTGCCAGCAGCTTAGGGGGAACGAGCACCGGGGAGCTGTTTTTT. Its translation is CASSLGGTSTGELFF.

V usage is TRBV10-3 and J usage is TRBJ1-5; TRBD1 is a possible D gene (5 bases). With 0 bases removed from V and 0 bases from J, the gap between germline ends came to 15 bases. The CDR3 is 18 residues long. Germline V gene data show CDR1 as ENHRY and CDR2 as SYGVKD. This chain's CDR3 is CAISESRRTGYSNQPQHF. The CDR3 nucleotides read TGTGCCATCAGTGAGTCGAGGAGAACAGGCTATAGCAATCAGCCCCAGCATTTT.

CDR3: CASSTPDRTYEQYF. The CDR3 bases are TGTGCCAGCAGCACCCCGGACAGGACCTACGAGCAGTACTTC. The chain has TRBV7-9 and TRBJ2-7; 7 bases agree with TRBD1. Germline CDR1 SEHNR, CDR2 FQNEAQ (reference sequence). Trimming at V came to 5 bases and at J to 2 bases, leaving 6 bases not matched to a gene. The CDR3 is 14 amino acids.

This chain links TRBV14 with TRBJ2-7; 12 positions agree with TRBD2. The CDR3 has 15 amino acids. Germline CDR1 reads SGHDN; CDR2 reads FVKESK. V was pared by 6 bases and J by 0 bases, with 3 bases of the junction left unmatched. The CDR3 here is CASSPSGRVSYEQYF. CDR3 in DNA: TGTGCCAGCAGTCCTAGCGGGAGGGTCTCCTACGAGCAGTACTTC.

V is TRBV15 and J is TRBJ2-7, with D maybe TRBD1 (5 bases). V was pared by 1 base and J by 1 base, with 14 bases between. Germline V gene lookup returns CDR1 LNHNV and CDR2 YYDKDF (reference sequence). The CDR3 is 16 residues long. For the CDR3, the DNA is TGTGCCACCAGCAGAGGCGTGTCGTCAGGGTCCTACGAGCAGTACTTC. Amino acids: CATSRGVSSGSYEQYF. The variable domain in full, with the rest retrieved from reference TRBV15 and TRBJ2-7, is DAMVIQNPRYQVTQFGKPVTLSCSQTLNHNVMYWYQQKSSQAPKLLFHYYDKDFNNEADTPDNFQSRRPNTSFCFLDIRSPGLGDTAMYLCATSRGVSSGSYEQYFGPGTRLTVT.